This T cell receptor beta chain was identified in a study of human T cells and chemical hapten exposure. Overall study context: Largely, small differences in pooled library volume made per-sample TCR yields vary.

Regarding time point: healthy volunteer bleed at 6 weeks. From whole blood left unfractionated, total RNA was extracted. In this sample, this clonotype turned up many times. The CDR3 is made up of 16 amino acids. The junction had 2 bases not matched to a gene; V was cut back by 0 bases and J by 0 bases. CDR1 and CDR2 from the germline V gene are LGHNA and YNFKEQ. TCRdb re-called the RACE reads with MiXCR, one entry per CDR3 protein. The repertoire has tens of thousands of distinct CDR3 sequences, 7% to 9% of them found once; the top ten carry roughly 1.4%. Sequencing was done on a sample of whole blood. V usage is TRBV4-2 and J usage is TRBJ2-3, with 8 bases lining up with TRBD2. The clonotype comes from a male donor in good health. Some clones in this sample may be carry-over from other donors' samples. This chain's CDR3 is CASSQETSGSTDTQYF. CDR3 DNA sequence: TGTGCCAGCAGCCAAGAAACTAGCGGAAGCACAGATACGCAGTATTTT.